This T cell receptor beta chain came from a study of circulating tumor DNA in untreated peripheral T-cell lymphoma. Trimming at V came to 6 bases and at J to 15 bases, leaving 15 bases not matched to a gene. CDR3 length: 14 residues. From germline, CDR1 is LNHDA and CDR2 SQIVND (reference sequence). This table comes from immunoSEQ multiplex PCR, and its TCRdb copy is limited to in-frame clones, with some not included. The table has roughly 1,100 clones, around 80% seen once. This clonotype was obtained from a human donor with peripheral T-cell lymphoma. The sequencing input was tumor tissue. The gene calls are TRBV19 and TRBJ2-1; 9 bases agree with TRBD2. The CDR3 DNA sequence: TGTGCCAGTAGAGGGTTGGCTAGCGGGAAGGAACGGTTCTTC. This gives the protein CASRGLASGKERFF. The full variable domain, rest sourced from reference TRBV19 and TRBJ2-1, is DGGITQSPKYLFRKEGQNVTLSCEQNLNHDAMYWYRQDPGQGLRLIYYSQIVNDFQKGDIAEGYSVSREKKESFPLTVTSAQKNPTAFYLCASRGLASGKERFFGPGTRLTVL.